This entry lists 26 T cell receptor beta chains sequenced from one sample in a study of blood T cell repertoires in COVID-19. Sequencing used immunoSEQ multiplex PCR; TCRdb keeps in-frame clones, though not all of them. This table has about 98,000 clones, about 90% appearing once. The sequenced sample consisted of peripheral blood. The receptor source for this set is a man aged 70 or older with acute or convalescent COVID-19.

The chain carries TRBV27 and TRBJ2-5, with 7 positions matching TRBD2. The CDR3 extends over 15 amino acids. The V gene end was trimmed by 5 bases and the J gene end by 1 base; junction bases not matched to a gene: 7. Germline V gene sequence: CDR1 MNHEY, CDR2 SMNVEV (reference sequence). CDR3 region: CASSPWGRVQETQYF. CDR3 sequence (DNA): TGTGCCAGCAGTCCTTGGGGGAGGGTCCAAGAGACCCAGTACTTC.

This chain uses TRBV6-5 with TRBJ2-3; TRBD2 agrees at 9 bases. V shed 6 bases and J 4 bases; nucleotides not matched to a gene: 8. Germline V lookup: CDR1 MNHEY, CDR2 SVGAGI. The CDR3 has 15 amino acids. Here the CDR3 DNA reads TGTGCCAGCAGCTTGAGGCGGGGGGGCTCAGATACGCAGTATTTT. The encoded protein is CASSLRRGGSDTQYF.

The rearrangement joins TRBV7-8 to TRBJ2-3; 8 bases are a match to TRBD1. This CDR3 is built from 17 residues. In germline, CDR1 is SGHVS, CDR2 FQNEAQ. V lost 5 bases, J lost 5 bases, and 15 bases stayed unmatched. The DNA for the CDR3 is TGTGCCAGCAGCCGTAGACGGCAGGGGGCCTTGGTAGATACGCAGTATTTT. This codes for CASSRRRQGALVDTQYF. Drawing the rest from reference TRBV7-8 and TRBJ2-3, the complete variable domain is GAGVSQSPRYKVAKRGQDVALRCDPISGHVSLFWYQQALGQGPEFLTYFQNEAQLDKSGLPSDRFFAERPEGSVSTLKIQRTQQEDSAVYLCASSRRRQGALVDTQYFGPGTRLTVL.

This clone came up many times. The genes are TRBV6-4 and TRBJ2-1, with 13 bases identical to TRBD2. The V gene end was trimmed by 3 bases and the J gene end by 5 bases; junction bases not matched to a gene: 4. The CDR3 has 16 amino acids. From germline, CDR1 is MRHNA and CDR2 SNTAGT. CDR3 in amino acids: CASSDGLAGDHNEQFF. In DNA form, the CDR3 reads TGTGCCAGCAGTGATGGACTAGCGGGGGACCACAATGAGCAGTTCTTC.

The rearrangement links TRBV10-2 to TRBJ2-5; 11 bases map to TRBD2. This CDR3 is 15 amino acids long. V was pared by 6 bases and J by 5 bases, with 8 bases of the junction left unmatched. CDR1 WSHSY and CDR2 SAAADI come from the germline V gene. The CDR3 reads CASRRTSGGGETQYF. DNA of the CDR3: TGCGCCAGCAGGCGAACTAGCGGGGGTGGTGAGACCCAGTACTTC.

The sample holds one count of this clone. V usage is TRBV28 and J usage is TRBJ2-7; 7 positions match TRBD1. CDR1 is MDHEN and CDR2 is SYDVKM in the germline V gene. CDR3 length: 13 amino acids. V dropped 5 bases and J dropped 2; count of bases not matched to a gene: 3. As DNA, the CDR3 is TGTGCCAGCAGTCGACAGGGCCCCTACGAGCAGTACGTC. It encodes CASSRQGPYEQYV.

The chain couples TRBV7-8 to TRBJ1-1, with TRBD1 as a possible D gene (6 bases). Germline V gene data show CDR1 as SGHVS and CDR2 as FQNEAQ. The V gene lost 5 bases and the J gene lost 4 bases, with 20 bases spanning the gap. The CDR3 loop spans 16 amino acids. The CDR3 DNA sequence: TGTGCCAGCAGCCAAGATACCAGGGGTGGGACCACTGAAGCTTTCTTT. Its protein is CASSQDTRGGTTEAFF.

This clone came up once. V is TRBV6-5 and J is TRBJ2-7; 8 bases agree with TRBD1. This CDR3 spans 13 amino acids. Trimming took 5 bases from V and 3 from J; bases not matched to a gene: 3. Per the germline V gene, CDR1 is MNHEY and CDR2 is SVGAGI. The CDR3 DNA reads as TGTGCCAGCAGTCCCGGGACAGGCTACGAGCAGTACGTC. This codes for CASSPGTGYEQYV.

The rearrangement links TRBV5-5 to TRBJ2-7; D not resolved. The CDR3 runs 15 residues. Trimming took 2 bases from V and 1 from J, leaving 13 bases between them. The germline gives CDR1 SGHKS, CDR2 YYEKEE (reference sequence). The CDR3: CASSFGHAQSYEQYV. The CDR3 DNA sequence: TGTGCCAGCAGCTTTGGGCATGCGCAATCCTACGAGCAGTACGTC.

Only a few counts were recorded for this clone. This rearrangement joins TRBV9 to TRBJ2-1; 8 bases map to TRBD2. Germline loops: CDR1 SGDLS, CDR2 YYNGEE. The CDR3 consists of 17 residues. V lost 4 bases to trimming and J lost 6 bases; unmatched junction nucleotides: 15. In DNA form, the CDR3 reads TGTGCCAGCAGCCCATTTCCCGGACTAGCCTTACGCAATGAGCAGTTCTTC. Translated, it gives CASSPFPGLALRNEQFF.

CDR3 sequence (DNA): TGTGCCAGCAGGGCAGGGTATGGGTATGGCTACACCTTC. Translating gives CASRAGYGYGYTF. The rearrangement joins TRBV28 to TRBJ1-2; D may be TRBD1 (5 bases). The CDR3 spans 13 residues. Germline V gene sequence: CDR1 MDHEN, CDR2 SYDVKM. V lost 6 bases to trimming and J lost 5 bases, with 13 bases between them.

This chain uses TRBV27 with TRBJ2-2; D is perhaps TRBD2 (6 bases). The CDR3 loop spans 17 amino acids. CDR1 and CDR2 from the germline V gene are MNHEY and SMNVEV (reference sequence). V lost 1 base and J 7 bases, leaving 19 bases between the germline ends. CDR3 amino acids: CASSLYAPGLGGGELFF. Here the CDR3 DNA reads TGTGCCAGCAGTTTATATGCCCCGGGACTCGGCGGCGGGGAGCTGTTTTTT.

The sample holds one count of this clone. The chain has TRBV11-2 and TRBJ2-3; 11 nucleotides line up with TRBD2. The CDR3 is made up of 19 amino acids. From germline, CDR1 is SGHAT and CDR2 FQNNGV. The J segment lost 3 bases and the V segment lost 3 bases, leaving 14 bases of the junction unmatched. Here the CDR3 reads CASSFPLGASGGRTDTQYF. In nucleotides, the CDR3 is TGTGCCAGCAGCTTCCCTCTTGGTGCTAGCGGGGGGAGGACAGATACGCAGTATTTT.

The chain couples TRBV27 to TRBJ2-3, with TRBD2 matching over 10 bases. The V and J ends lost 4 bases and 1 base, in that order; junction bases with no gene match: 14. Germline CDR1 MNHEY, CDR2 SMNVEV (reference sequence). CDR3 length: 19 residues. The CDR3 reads CASSWSLAGGKARTDTQYF. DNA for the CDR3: TGTGCCAGCAGTTGGTCCTTAGCGGGGGGCAAAGCCCGCACAGATACGCAGTATTTT.

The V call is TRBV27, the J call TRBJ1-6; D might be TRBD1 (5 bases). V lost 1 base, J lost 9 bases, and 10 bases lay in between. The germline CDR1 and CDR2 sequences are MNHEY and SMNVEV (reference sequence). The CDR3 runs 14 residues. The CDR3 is CASSLFRASSPLHF. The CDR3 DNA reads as TGTGCCAGCAGTTTATTCAGGGCGAGTTCACCCCTCCACTTT.

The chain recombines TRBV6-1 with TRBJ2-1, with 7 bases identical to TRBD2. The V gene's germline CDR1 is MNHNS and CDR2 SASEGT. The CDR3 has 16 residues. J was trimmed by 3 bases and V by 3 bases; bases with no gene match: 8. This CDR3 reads CASSDRVAGFYNEQFF. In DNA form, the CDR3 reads TGTGCCAGCAGTGACCGCGTAGCGGGTTTCTACAATGAGCAGTTCTTC.

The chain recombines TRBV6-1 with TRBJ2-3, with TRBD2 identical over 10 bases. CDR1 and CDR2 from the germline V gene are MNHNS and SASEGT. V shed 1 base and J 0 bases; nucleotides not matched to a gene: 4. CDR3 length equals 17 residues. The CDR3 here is CASSEELAGSSTDTQYF. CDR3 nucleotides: TGTGCCAGCAGTGAAGAACTAGCGGGGAGTAGCACAGATACGCAGTATTTT.

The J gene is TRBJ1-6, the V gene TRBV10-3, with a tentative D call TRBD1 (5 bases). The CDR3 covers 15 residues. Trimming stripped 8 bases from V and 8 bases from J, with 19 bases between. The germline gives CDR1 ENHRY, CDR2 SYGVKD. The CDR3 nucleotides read TGTGCCATCGGGGGAGGAGGGCTAAGGGATTCACCCCTCCACTTT. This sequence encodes CAIGGGGLRDSPLHF.

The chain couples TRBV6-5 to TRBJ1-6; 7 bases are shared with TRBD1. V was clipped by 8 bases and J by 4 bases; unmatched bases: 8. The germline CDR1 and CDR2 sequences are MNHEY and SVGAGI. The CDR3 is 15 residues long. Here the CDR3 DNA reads TGTGCCAGCCGAAGGACAGGTGATTATAATTCACCCCTCCACTTT. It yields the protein CASRRTGDYNSPLHF.

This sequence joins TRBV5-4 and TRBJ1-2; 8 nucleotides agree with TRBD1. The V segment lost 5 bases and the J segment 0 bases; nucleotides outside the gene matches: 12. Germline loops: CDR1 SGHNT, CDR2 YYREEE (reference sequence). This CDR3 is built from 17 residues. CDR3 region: CASSTTGQVKANYGYTF. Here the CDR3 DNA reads TGTGCCAGCAGTACCACGGGACAGGTTAAGGCTAACTATGGCTACACCTTC.

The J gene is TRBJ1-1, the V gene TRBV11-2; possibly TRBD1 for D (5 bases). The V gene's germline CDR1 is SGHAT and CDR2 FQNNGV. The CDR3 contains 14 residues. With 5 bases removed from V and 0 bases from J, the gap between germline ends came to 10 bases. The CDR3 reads CASSTGGVNTEAFF. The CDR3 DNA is TGTGCCAGCAGCACAGGCGGGGTGAACACTGAAGCTTTCTTT. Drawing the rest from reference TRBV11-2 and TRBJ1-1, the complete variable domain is EAGVAQSPRYKIIEKRQSVAFWCNPISGHATLYWYQQILGQGPKLLIQFQNNGVVDDSQLPKDRFSAERLKGVDSTLKIQPAKLEDSAVYLCASSTGGVNTEAFFGQGTRLTVV.

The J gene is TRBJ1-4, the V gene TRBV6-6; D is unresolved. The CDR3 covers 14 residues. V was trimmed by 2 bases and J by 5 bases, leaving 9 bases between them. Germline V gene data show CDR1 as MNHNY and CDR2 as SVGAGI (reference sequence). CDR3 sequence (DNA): TGTGCCAGCAGTTACAGGAGAGAAAATGAAAAACTGTTTTTT. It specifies CASSYRRENEKLFF.

In nucleotides, the CDR3 is TGCGCCAGCAGCCCCACGGGTGGCAATGAGCAGTTCTTC. Protein sequence: CASSPTGGNEQFF. The chain joins TRBV5-1 to TRBJ2-1; D unclear. The CDR3 is made up of 13 amino acids. CDR1 is SGHRS and CDR2 is YFSETQ in the germline V gene. The V gene lost 4 bases and the J gene lost 6 bases, with 11 bases spanning the gap.

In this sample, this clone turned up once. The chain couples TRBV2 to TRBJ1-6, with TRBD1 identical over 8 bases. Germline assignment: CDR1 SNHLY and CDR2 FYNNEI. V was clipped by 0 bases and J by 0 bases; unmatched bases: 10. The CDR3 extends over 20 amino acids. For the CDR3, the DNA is TGTGCCAGCAGTGAAGCGGGGGCTGCAGGGGGCTTCTCCTATAATTCACCCCTCCACTTT. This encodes CASSEAGAAGGFSYNSPLHF.

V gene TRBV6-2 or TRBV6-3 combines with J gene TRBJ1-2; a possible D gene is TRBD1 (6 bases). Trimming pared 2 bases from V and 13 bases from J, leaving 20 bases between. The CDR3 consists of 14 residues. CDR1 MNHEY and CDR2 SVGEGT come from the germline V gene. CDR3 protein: CASSYTKLDSRFTF. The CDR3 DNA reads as TGTGCCAGCAGTTACACTAAATTGGACAGTCGGTTCACCTTC.

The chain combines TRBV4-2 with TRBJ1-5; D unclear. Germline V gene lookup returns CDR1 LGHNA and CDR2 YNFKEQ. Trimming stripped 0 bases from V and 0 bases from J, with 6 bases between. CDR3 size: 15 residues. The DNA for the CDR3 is TGTGCCAGCAGCCAAGAGACTCTTAGCAATCAGCCCCAGCATTTT. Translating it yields CASSQETLSNQPQHF.